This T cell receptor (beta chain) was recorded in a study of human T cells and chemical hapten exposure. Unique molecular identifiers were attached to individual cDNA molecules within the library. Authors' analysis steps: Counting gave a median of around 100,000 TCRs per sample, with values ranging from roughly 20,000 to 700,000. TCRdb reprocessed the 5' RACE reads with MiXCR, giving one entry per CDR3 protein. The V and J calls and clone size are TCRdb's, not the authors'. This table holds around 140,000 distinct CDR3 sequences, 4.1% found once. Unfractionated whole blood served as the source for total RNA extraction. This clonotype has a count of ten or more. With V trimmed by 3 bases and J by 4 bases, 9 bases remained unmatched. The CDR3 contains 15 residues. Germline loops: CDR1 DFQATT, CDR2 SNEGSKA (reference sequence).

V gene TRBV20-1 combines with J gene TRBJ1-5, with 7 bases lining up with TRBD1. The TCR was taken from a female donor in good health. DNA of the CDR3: TGCAGTGCTAGGGGGTTGTCAGGGGGGAATCAGCCCCAGCATTTT. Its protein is CSARGLSGGNQPQHF.